The 18 T cell receptor beta chains below were found in one sample sequenced in a study of cytomegalovirus exposure and HLA in healthy donors. PCR used 60 Vbeta primers and 13 Jbeta primers. The repertoire was sequenced with immunoSEQ multiplex PCR; TCRdb's copy has only in-frame clones and lacks some. This sample has over 150,000 clones, with around 74% found just once. Sequencing was carried out using PBMCs. The receptors stem from a male donor in good health and CMV-seronegative.

This clone was recorded once. The chain links TRBV6-6 to TRBJ1-5; 7 nucleotides align to TRBD1. The junction had 7 bases not matched to a gene; V was cut back by 4 bases and J by 7 bases. In germline, CDR1 is MNHNY, CDR2 SVGAGI (reference sequence). CDR3 length: 14 amino acids. DNA for the CDR3: TGTGCCAGCAGTTTACAGGGGTCGAGGCAGCCCCAGCATTTT. Translated: CASSLQGSRQPQHF.

The chain links TRBV7-2 to TRBJ1-5; 7 bases fit TRBD1. Germline CDR1 SGHTA, CDR2 FQGNSA. The trim removed 5 bases at V and 5 bases at J, leaving 9 bases unmatched. The CDR3 extends over 15 amino acids. This CDR3 reads CASSPPGTVHQPQHF. The DNA for the CDR3 is TGTGCCAGCAGCCCGCCCGGGACAGTTCATCAGCCCCAGCATTTT.

The chain joins TRBV15 to TRBJ1-1; D call uncertain. Trimming stripped 1 base from V and 3 bases from J, with 9 bases between. Looked up from germline, CDR1 is LNHNV and CDR2 is YYDKDF (reference sequence). The CDR3 covers 14 residues. CDR3 in amino acids: CATSRGSLDTEAFF. For the CDR3, the DNA is TGTGCCACCAGCAGAGGATCCCTAGACACTGAAGCTTTCTTT.

The chain recombines TRBV27 with TRBJ1-3; D remains unclear. Between the trimmed V and J ends, which lost 3 bases and 0 bases, there was a span of 9 bases. This CDR3 comprises 15 residues. The germline V gene encodes CDR1 MNHEY and CDR2 SMNVEV (reference sequence). The CDR3: CASSLRARSGNTIYF. The DNA of the CDR3 is TGTGCCAGCAGTTTGAGGGCCCGCTCTGGAAACACCATATATTTT.

V gene TRBV7-3 combines with J gene TRBJ2-7; 11 nucleotides agree with TRBD1. Trimming removed 5 bases from V and 4 bases from J; junction bases left unmatched: 7. Germline assignment: CDR1 SGHTA and CDR2 FQGTGA. The CDR3 sequence is 15 residues long. The chain's CDR3 is CASSTWTGGSYEQYF. The CDR3 DNA reads as TGTGCCAGCAGCACCTGGACAGGGGGCTCTTACGAGCAGTACTTC.

This chain connects TRBV28 to TRBJ2-3, with unresolved D. This CDR3 has 13 residues. V lost 4 bases to trimming and J lost 8 bases, with 13 bases between them. From germline, CDR1 is MDHEN and CDR2 SYDVKM. The CDR3 region is CASSSPPASTQYF. Here the CDR3 DNA reads TGTGCCAGCAGTTCTCCTCCGGCTAGTACGCAGTATTTT.

The gene calls are TRBV7-9 and TRBJ1-3, with TRBD1 as a possible D gene (5 bases). The germline V gene encodes CDR1 SEHNR and CDR2 FQNEAQ (reference sequence). Trimming took 4 bases from V and 1 from J, leaving 11 bases between them. The CDR3 runs 15 residues. CDR3: CASSWTKDSGNTIYF. The DNA of the CDR3 is TGTGCCAGCAGCTGGACAAAAGATTCTGGAAACACCATATATTTT.

The V gene is TRBV28, the J gene TRBJ2-4, with TRBD2 matching over 10 bases. CDR3 length: 14 residues. Trimming cost V 5 bases and J 6 bases; bases outside gene matches: 4. In germline, CDR1 is MDHEN, CDR2 SYDVKM. The CDR3 coding sequence is TGTGCCAGCAGTCAGGGGACTAGCGCAAACATTCAGTACTTC. Protein product: CASSQGTSANIQYF.

This clone was recorded once. The CDR3 is CASSRSTTNQPQHF. The CDR3 bases are TGTGCCAGCAGCCGGAGCACAACCAATCAGCCCCAGCATTTT. The chain joins TRBV6-5 to TRBJ1-5; D gene unclear. Germline CDR1 is MNHEY and CDR2 is SVGAGI. This CDR3 contains 14 residues. V lost 6 bases, J lost 3 bases, and 12 bases lay in between.

The rearrangement links TRBV6-5 to TRBJ1-5; D is perhaps TRBD1 (5 bases). Germline values: CDR1 MNHEY, CDR2 SVGAGI. The CDR3 covers 12 residues. The V end was cut by 5 bases, the J end by 4 bases, with 6 bases between. In DNA, the CDR3 is TGTGCCAGCAGTACAGGAAATCAGCCCCAGCATTTT. Its protein is CASSTGNQPQHF.

The V and J genes are TRBV19 and TRBJ1-1; 7 nucleotides match TRBD1. This CDR3 is 15 amino acids long. The V and J ends lost 5 bases and 4 bases, in that order; junction bases with no gene match: 10. Germline CDR1 reads LNHDA; CDR2 reads SQIVND (reference sequence). CDR3 region: CASSVQGWGSTEAFF. In nucleotides, the CDR3 is TGTGCCAGTAGTGTACAGGGGTGGGGGAGCACTGAAGCTTTCTTT. The full variable domain, rest sourced from reference TRBV19 and TRBJ1-1, is DGGITQSPKYLFRKEGQNVTLSCEQNLNHDAMYWYRQDPGQGLRLIYYSQIVNDFQKGDIAEGYSVSREKKESFPLTVTSAQKNPTAFYLCASSVQGWGSTEAFFGQGTRLTVV.

The CDR3 region is CASRPDARGLTEAFF. Here the CDR3 DNA reads TGTGCCAGTCGGCCGGATGCCAGGGGGCTGACTGAAGCTTTCTTT. This chain connects TRBV19 to TRBJ1-1; 8 bases align to TRBD1. The germline V gene encodes CDR1 LNHDA and CDR2 SQIVND (reference sequence). This CDR3 has 15 amino acids. The ends lost 8 bases at V and 5 bases at J; junction bases unmatched: 13.

The gene calls are TRBV6-5 and TRBJ2-5; TRBD2 matches at 9 bases. CDR1 and CDR2 (germline): MNHEY, SVGAGI. V lost 6 bases and J lost 4; bases outside the gene matches: 9. The CDR3 totals 15 residues. CDR3 loop: CASSGLAIHRETQYF. The CDR3 DNA follows: TGTGCCAGCAGCGGACTAGCGATTCACCGAGAGACCCAGTACTTC.

V is TRBV10-3 and J is TRBJ2-1, with 11 nucleotides matching TRBD2. Trimming cost V 4 bases and J 8 bases; bases outside gene matches: 7. The V gene's germline CDR1 is ENHRY and CDR2 SYGVKD. The CDR3 runs 15 residues. CDR3 sequence (DNA): TGTGCCATCAGTGCCGGACTAGCGGGTCGTGATGAGCAGTTCTTC. Amino acid sequence: CAISAGLAGRDEQFF.

V is TRBV27 and J is TRBJ2-1; D unclear. The CDR3 loop spans 14 amino acids. Trimming removed 5 bases from V and 9 bases from J, with 17 bases in between. Germline CDR1 and CDR2: MNHEY and SMNVEV (reference sequence). CDR3 sequence (DNA): TGTGCCAGCAGTCCGCGGTCGAAAGGAAGTGAGCAGTTCTTC. Translated: CASSPRSKGSEQFF.

The chain employs TRBV14 and TRBJ2-1; 10 bases map to TRBD2. V shed 2 bases and J 5 bases; nucleotides not matched to a gene: 3. This CDR3 comprises 15 residues. CDR1 and CDR2 from the germline V gene are SGHDN and FVKESK. CDR3: CASSQIAGGNNEQFF. The CDR3, as DNA: TGTGCCAGCAGCCAAATAGCGGGGGGAAACAATGAGCAGTTCTTC.

V and J are TRBV27 and TRBJ1-1; maybe TRBD1 (5 bases). V was trimmed by 5 bases and J by 8 bases, leaving 15 bases between them. CDR3 length equals 13 residues. Per the germline V gene, CDR1 is MNHEY and CDR2 is SMNVEV (reference sequence). The CDR3 bases are TGTGCCAGCAGTCTCCTTCGAGACAGAGAAGCTTTCTTT. Translation: CASSLLRDREAFF.

The chain joins TRBV28 to TRBJ2-7; possibly TRBD1 for D (5 bases). This CDR3 comprises 12 residues. Looked up from germline, CDR1 is MDHEN and CDR2 is SYDVKM. Trimming removed 1 base at V and 8 bases at J, with 9 bases between. The DNA of the CDR3 is TGTGCCAGCAGTTTATCAGGGAATAAGCAGTACTTC. Protein: CASSLSGNKQYF.